The text below deals with one TCR beta chain. Its target is unknown. These data come from a study of chemoradiotherapy in HPV16-positive cancers. Whole-study findings and limits: Non-HPV-specific T cells did not expand in tumors during treatment, whereas candidate HPV-specific clones and E7-related motifs did. Better recurrence-free survival went with HPV-responsive T-cell expansion in HPV16-positive patients.

Produced via immunoSEQ multiplex PCR; TCRdb's table is partial and in-frame only. This sample yields approximately 32,000 clones, of which roughly 75% are seen a single time; about 3.8% belongs to the top ten. Germline V CDR1 and CDR2: MDHEN, SYDVKM. The CDR3 extends over 12 amino acids. Trimming took off 3 bases at V and 7 bases at J, with 9 bases between the two ends. This TCR was recovered from a human donor with HPV-associated anogenital cancer. The chain combines TRBV28 with TRBJ1-2; D remains ambiguous. This specimen was blood, taken from a patient who underwent chemoradiotherapy. The CDR3 nucleotides read TGTGCCAGCAGTTTGGGGAATGGTGGCTACACCTTC. Encoded protein: CASSLGNGGYTF.